These T cell receptor beta chains were read from a single sample in a study of Ad26.COV2.S vaccination and SARS-CoV-2 variants. Sequenced by immunoSEQ multiplex PCR; TCRdb stores in-frame clones only, minus some. The sample contains hundreds of thousands of clones, about 85% of which appear only once. The source was peripheral blood, collected in a trial of Ad26.COV2.S vaccine versus placebo. The origin of the receptors is a person between 18 and 59 years old who received the Ad26.COV2.S COVID-19 vaccine or a placebo. The CDR3 runs from the conserved cysteine through the conserved F or W.

v_call	cdr3_aa
TRBV28	CASRSTGGNYGYTF
TRBV5-1	CASSPGPTLEAFF
TRBV18	CASSPPSGQGATYNEQFF
TRBV7-6	CASSPLSGEPSYEQYF
TRBV10-1	CASSSSGRADEQYF
TRBV29-1	CSVEIAGLRNYGYTF
TRBV6-6	CASSRQGSPLHF
TRBV5-4	CASSTRDRVEQFF
TRBV5-1	CASSSGLAGAGETQYF
TRBV7-2	CASSLARGGAVNEQFF
TRBV4-1	CASSQDERALNNEQFF
TRBV5-6	CASSLKETQYF
TRBV20-1	CSATDTGELFF
TRBV6-2/TRBV6-3	CASSQTRASDTPEEQYF
TRBV6-2/TRBV6-3	CASSYTGPYEQYF
TRBV5-1	CASSPGDRISYEQYF
TRBV7-8	CASSNRDRVHEQFF
TRBV10-1	CASSVARVNEQFF
TRBV29-1	CSVIRASTDTQYF
TRBV29-1	CSVAFGRENGEQYF
TRBV7-9	CASSFQGVSGNTIYF
TRBV5-5	CASSLFVGRGAGSYNEQFF
TRBV19	CASSIRQGFGGELFF
TRBV2	CASNPDRANGYTF
TRBV7-9	CASSMGLADTDTQYF
TRBV5-6	CASATPIGQGFDNEQFF
TRBV5-4	CASRRRAEQETQYF
TRBV11-2	CASSSRISGNNEQFF